Detailed here is one TCR beta chain. No antigen is known for it. A multiplex PCR was run with 60 Vbeta primers and 13 Jbeta primers. Clones were sequenced by immunoSEQ multiplex PCR, and TCRdb holds only the in-frame ones, with some missing. Among hundreds of thousands of clones listed, roughly 90% were seen once. Trimming took off 6 bases at V and 5 bases at J, with 16 bases between the two ends. Germline-derived CDR1 and CDR2 are LNHDA and SQIVND (reference sequence). CDR3 length: 15 residues. The sample originates from a study of cytomegalovirus exposure and HLA in healthy donors. Study-wide results and limits: The majority of TCR sequences were rare, yet some public TCRs appeared in many donors. Being productive about 87% or about 30% of the time was typical of most TCR beta V segments in an earlier analysis. Among TCR beta chains, those listed as cytomegalovirus-associated numbered over 150. It was reported that the classifier diagnosed cytomegalovirus status with high specificity and sensitivity in both the original and validation cohorts.

V is TRBV19 and J is TRBJ1-4; D remains ambiguous. Source material: PBMCs. This TCR came from a woman between 18 and 29 years old in good health and CMV-seronegative. DNA of the CDR3: TGTGCCAGTAGCATGATGACGGACTGGAATGAAAAACTGTTTTTT. This gives the protein CASSMMTDWNEKLFF.